This T cell receptor (beta chain) was identified in a study of blood T cell repertoires in COVID-19. The wider study: Sites across the United States, Italy and Spain contributed samples from acute and convalescent COVID-19.

CDR1 is SEHNR, CDR2 FQNEAQ, per germline (reference sequence). The CDR3 spans 18 residues. With 1 base removed from V and 4 bases from J, the gap between germline ends came to 19 bases. Sequenced by immunoSEQ multiplex PCR; TCRdb stores in-frame clones only, minus some. The sample consists of about 320,000 clones, around nine tenths of them appearing once. Participants were aged roughly 18 to 90 years, lived in roughly 25 US areas, and enrolled virtually. The sample was PBMCs or T cells enriched from blood (not recorded which). The sequence came from a man in his thirties or forties who had recovered from COVID-19. J is TRBJ2-2 and V is TRBV7-9; D is uncertain. The CDR3: CASSLEPGNVLSTGELFF. The DNA for the CDR3 is TGTGCCAGCAGCTTAGAACCTGGTAATGTTCTGAGCACCGGGGAGCTGTTTTTT.